This T cell receptor beta chain comes out of a study of T cell responses to AZD1222 COVID-19 vaccine. About this clone itself: Antigen: not known.

The CDR3 consists of 11 residues. Germline-derived CDR1 and CDR2 are SNHLY and FYNNEI. V was cut by 2 bases and J by 7 bases, with 6 bases left in between. Study observations and caveats: Donors were largely white British and mainly female; clonal diversity was possibly underestimated.

The assay was immunoSEQ multiplex PCR, and TCRdb's table has in-frame clones only and misses some. The table has about 92,000 clones, roughly 87% seen once; the top ten hold about 6%. Specimen: peripheral blood, collected on day 0 of AZD1222 vaccination. J is TRBJ2-7 and V is TRBV2; D call uncertain. The sequence came from an adult in good health. The CDR3 is CASSELREQYF. The CDR3 coding sequence is TGTGCCAGCAGTGAACTGCGGGAGCAGTACTTC. Together with reference TRBV2 and TRBJ2-7, the CDR3 gives the full variable domain: EPEVTQTPSHQVTQMGQEVILRCVPISNHLYFYWYRQILGQKVEFLVSFYNNEISEKSEIFDDQFSVERPDGSNFTLKIRSTKLEDSAMYFCASSELREQYFGPGTRLTVT.